This TCR beta chain was sequenced in a study of blood T cells in healthy people across ages. For the second PCR, which ran for 7 to 11 cycles, a sample-barcoded 5' primer and a J-beta primer mix were used. TCRdb re-called the 5' RACE reads with MiXCR, one entry per CDR3 protein. The sample lists almost 1 million distinct CDR3 sequences; 51% were seen once. This clonotype was observed a few times. With 6 bases removed from V and 2 bases from J, the gap between germline ends came to 20 bases. This CDR3 is built from 16 residues. This rearrangement joins TRBV12-3 or TRBV12-4 to TRBJ2-7; D remains unclear. The clonotype originates from a woman aged 55-70 years in good health. The sequencing input was blood. The chain's CDR3 is CASSILILGSTYEQYF. CDR3 nucleotides: TGTGCCAGCAGCATCTTGATCCTAGGATCCACCTACGAGCAGTACTTC.